The 18 T cell receptor beta chains below all came from one sample that was sequenced in a study of blood T cells in healthy people across ages. A second roughly 6 to 11 cycle PCR used barcoded and J-beta primers. One entry per CDR3 protein, called by TCRdb with MiXCR from the 5' RACE reads. The sample records over 600,000 distinct CDR3 sequences, around three fifths being singletons. Sequenced sample: blood. All receptors derive from a man aged 40-50 years in good health.

The V and J genes are TRBV4-1 and TRBJ2-4, with TRBD1 matching over 9 bases. This CDR3 has 16 amino acids. The germline CDR1 and CDR2 sequences are MGHRA and YSYEKL. The trim removed 0 bases at V and 0 bases at J, leaving 0 bases unmatched. CDR3 in DNA: TGCGCCAGCAGCCAAGAGGGACAGGGAGCCAAAAACATTCAGTACTTC. The encoded protein is CASSQEGQGAKNIQYF.

The J gene is TRBJ2-7, the V gene TRBV28; D could derive from TRBD1 or TRBD2 (6 bases each). The V end was cut by 2 bases, the J end by 1 base, with 15 bases between. The CDR3 totals 16 residues. The germline gives CDR1 MDHEN, CDR2 SYDVKM. CDR3 nucleotides: TGTGCCAGCAGTTTAGGCGGGACACCCAATTCCTACGAGCAGTACTTC. Amino acid sequence: CASSLGGTPNSYEQYF. Full variable domain (rest looked up from reference TRBV28 and TRBJ2-7): DVKVTQSSRYLVKRTGEKVFLECVQDMDHENMFWYRQDPGLGLRLIYFSYDVKMKEKGDIPEGYSVSREKKERFSLILESASTNQTSMYLCASSLGGTPNSYEQYFGPGTRLTVT.

This clonotype was detected ten times or more. The CDR3 reads CASSLTGSNQPQHF. The CDR3 DNA sequence: TGTGCCAGCAGCTTGACAGGGAGCAATCAGCCCCAGCATTTT. This chain connects TRBV12-3 or TRBV12-4 to TRBJ1-5, with TRBD1 matching 7 bases. The CDR3 extends over 14 amino acids. V gave up 6 bases and J gave up 1 base; unmatched junction bases: 3.

The J gene is TRBJ2-1, the V gene TRBV7-9; no reliable D call. The CDR3 covers 12 residues. Germline V gene lookup returns CDR1 SEHNR and CDR2 FQNEAQ (reference sequence). Trimming pared 6 bases from V and 7 bases from J, leaving 10 bases between. This CDR3 reads CASRALGNEQFF. DNA for the CDR3: TGTGCCAGCAGGGCCTTAGGGAATGAGCAGTTCTTC. Full variable domain (outside the CDR3, taken from reference TRBV7-9 and TRBJ2-1): DTGVSQNPRHKITKRGQNVTFRCDPISEHNRLYWYRQTLGQGPEFLTYFQNEAQLEKSRLLSDRFSAERPKGSFSTLEIQRTEQGDSAMYLCASRALGNEQFFGPGTRLTVL.

This clonotype was recorded once. The chain is built from TRBV5-8 and TRBJ1-2; D may be TRBD1 (6 bases). V was trimmed by 4 bases and J by 7 bases, leaving 14 bases between them. Per the germline V gene, CDR1 is SGHTS and CDR2 is YDEGEE. CDR3 length: 13 residues. CDR3: CASSPDSTCGYTF. CDR3 DNA sequence: TGTGCCAGCAGCCCGGACAGCACCTGTGGCTACACCTTC. The whole variable domain, remainder taken from reference TRBV5-8 and TRBJ1-2, is EAGVTQSPTHLIKTRGQQATLRCSPISGHTSVYWYQQALGLGLQFLLWYDEGEERNRGNFPPRFSGRQFPNYSSELNVNALELEDSALYLCASSPDSTCGYTFGSGTRLTVV.

The rearrangement uses TRBV12-3 or TRBV12-4 and TRBJ2-7, with TRBD2 identical over 11 bases. Unmatched junction bases numbered 8, after V lost 9 bases and J lost 4 bases. The CDR3 loop spans 14 amino acids. The CDR3: CASKLAGEIYEQYF. The CDR3 coding sequence is TGTGCCAGTAAACTAGCGGGAGAAATTTACGAGCAGTACTTC.

This clonotype was detected ten times or more. As DNA, the CDR3 is TGTGCCAGCAGCGTTGGACTAGGGCAAGAGACCCAGTACTTC. It is translated as CASSVGLGQETQYF. The chain links TRBV9 to TRBJ2-5; TRBD2 matches at 7 bases. V lost 2 bases, J lost 2 bases, and 3 bases stayed unmatched. Looked up from germline, CDR1 is SGDLS and CDR2 is YYNGEE. The CDR3 totals 14 residues. The full variable domain, in which reference TRBV9 and TRBJ2-5 provide the parts outside the CDR3, is DSGVTQTPKHLITATGQRVTLRCSPRSGDLSVYWYQQSLDQGLQFLIQYYNGEERAKGNILERFSAQQFPDLHSELNLSSLELGDSALYFCASSVGLGQETQYFGPGTRLLVL.

This sequence joins TRBV5-1 and TRBJ1-1, with D possibly being TRBD1 (5 bases). The CDR3 contains 15 residues. The V end lost 4 bases, the J end lost 1 base, and 14 bases lay between the germline ends. Germline values: CDR1 SGHRS, CDR2 YFSETQ. This CDR3 reads CASSPLQTENTEAFF. CDR3 nucleotide sequence: TGCGCCAGCAGCCCCTTACAGACAGAGAACACTGAAGCTTTCTTT.

This clonotype showed up just a few times. J is TRBJ1-2 and V is TRBV28, with TRBD1 identical over 7 bases. The CDR3 contains 14 residues. From germline, CDR1 is MDHEN and CDR2 SYDVKM. Unmatched junction bases numbered 8, after V lost 6 bases and J lost 4 bases. CDR3 nucleotides: TGTGCCAGCAGCCTTGACAGGGCACCCTATGGCTACACCTTC. Protein sequence: CASSLDRAPYGYTF.

The table lists this clonotype with a count of one. V and J are TRBV6-4 and TRBJ2-7; 7 nucleotides match TRBD2. Per germline, CDR1 MRHNA and CDR2 SNTAGT. The V segment lost 8 bases and the J segment 1 base; nucleotides outside the gene matches: 11. The CDR3 covers 15 residues. The CDR3 protein is CASRPRRGGSYEQYF. The CDR3 nucleotides read TGTGCCAGCCGACCCAGGCGGGGAGGGTCCTACGAGCAGTACTTC.

This chain uses TRBV4-1 with TRBJ2-3; D possibly matches TRBD1 or TRBD2 (7 bases each). The V and J ends lost 0 bases and 11 bases respectively, with 24 bases between them. The CDR3 consists of 17 residues. Germline CDR1 is MGHRA and CDR2 is YSYEKL. CDR3 sequence (DNA): TGCGCCAGCAGCCAAGATAGGGGAGCGGGACAGAACTACGAGCAGTATTTT. This encodes CASSQDRGAGQNYEQYF.

V usage is TRBV10-3 and J usage is TRBJ2-3; D is unclear. CDR3 size: 14 residues. Germline V gene sequence: CDR1 ENHRY, CDR2 SYGVKD. The V end was cut by 6 bases, the J end by 0 bases, with 10 bases between. Written as DNA, the CDR3 is TGTGCCATCAGCTCCACGGAAAGCACAGATACGCAGTATTTT. This codes for CAISSTESTDTQYF.

CDR3 loop: CASRNRGGESGELFF. The CDR3 DNA reads TGTGCCAGCAGGAACAGGGGCGGAGAATCCGGGGAGCTGTTTTTT. The V and J genes are TRBV6-5 and TRBJ2-2; TRBD1 agrees at 7 bases. Unmatched junction bases numbered 10, after V lost 6 bases and J lost 6 bases. Germline loops: CDR1 MNHEY, CDR2 SVGAGI. The CDR3 spans 15 residues.

The V and J genes are TRBV27 and TRBJ1-6, with a possible D match to TRBD1 (6 bases). CDR3 size: 15 residues. CDR1 and CDR2 from the germline V gene are MNHEY and SMNVEV (reference sequence). The V end lost 7 bases, the J end lost 3 bases, and 13 bases lay between the germline ends. The CDR3 DNA follows: TGTGCCAGCAACGGGACACTCATCTATAATTCACCCCTCCACTTT. It translates to CASNGTLIYNSPLHF.

The CDR3 nucleotides read TGCGCCAGCAGTACCCCTCCTCCGGGACAGATCTACTCTGGGGCCAACGTCCTGACTTTC. This translates into CASSTPPPGQIYSGANVLTF. The chain is built from TRBV5-1 and TRBJ2-6; TRBD1 aligns across 7 bases. V trimming: 5 bases; J trimming: 0 bases; junction bases outside the gene matches: 17. The CDR3 contains 20 residues. Germline CDR1 and CDR2: SGHRS and YFSETQ. Full variable domain (remainder filled in from reference TRBV5-1 and TRBJ2-6): KAGVTQTPRYLIKTRGQQVTLSCSPISGHRSVSWYQQTPGQGLQFLFEYFSETQRNKGNFPGRFSGRQFSNSRSEMNVSTLELGDSALYLCASSTPPPGQIYSGANVLTFGAGSRLTVL.

This clonotype was found once. This chain links TRBV5-4 with TRBJ2-7; 12 positions agree with TRBD2. V lost 4 bases, J lost 4 bases, and 9 bases stayed unmatched. The CDR3 runs to 16 residues. Germline V lookup: CDR1 SGHNT, CDR2 YYREEE (reference sequence). CDR3 sequence reads: CASSAMTSGSIYEQYF. CDR3 DNA: TGTGCCAGCAGCGCGATGACTAGCGGGAGTATTTACGAGCAGTACTTC.

There are a few counts of this clonotype. The chain employs TRBV6-1 and TRBJ2-7; no clear D gene. Germline V gene data show CDR1 as MNHNS and CDR2 as SASEGT. V lost 0 bases and J lost 3, with 9 bases in between. This CDR3 spans 14 amino acids. The CDR3 DNA follows: TGTGCCAGCAGTGAAGCGGGTCAGTTCTACGAGCAGTACTTC. This encodes CASSEAGQFYEQYF.

At least ten counts were recorded for this clonotype. V usage is TRBV24-1 and J usage is TRBJ2-5; D not resolved. This CDR3 comprises 17 residues. V lost 4 bases to trimming and J lost 2 bases, with 19 bases between them. In germline, CDR1 is KGHDR, CDR2 SFDVKD. Here the CDR3 reads CATSDPFLDGIQETQYF. CDR3 DNA: TGTGCCACCAGTGACCCCTTTCTGGACGGAATTCAAGAGACCCAGTACTTC.